This is a list of T cell receptor beta chains from one sample in a study of breast tumors, draining lymph nodes, adjacent tissues. MiXCR, run by TCRdb on the multiplex PCR reads, gives a single entry per CDR3 protein. Altogether about 230,000 distinct CDR3 sequences are present, about 34% being singletons, with the ten largest covering roughly 1.3%. Material for sequencing was axillary lymph node tissue. The source of these receptors is a female donor with breast cancer. Some clones in this sample may be carry-over from other donors' samples. The CDR3 runs from the conserved cysteine through the conserved F or W. Each record gives: clone size, D gene, V gene, J gene, CDR3 DNA, CDR3 protein. A D gene is named only where the DNA matches it firmly. Size is stated for part of the rows, as once, few or many counts, or as a class when the clone is expanded.

few	TRBD2	TRBV20-1	TRBJ2-7	TGCAGTGCCCCTAGCGGGAGCTCCTACGGGCAGTACTTC	CSAPSGSSYGQYF
many	-	TRBV7-9	TRBJ2-7	TGTGCCAGCAGCAGAACCCTGGAGGCCGGGTACGAGCAGTACTTC	CASSRTLEAGYEQYF
many	TRBD1	TRBV5-6	TRBJ2-1	TGTGCCAGCAGCTGGGGAGGGACAGGGTACAATGAGCAGTTCTTC	CASSWGGTGYNEQFF
many	-	TRBV6-6	TRBJ2-1	TGTGCCAGCAGTTACTCGTTGACTCCCCCCTATGAGCAGTTCTTC	CASSYSLTPPYEQFF
many	TRBD2	TRBV2	TRBJ2-7	TGTGCCACCAACCCGGGACTACGGTCCTACGAGCAGTACTTC	CATNPGLRSYEQYF
many	-	TRBV29-1	TRBJ2-5	TGCAGCGGACGACTAGACCAAGAGACCCAGTACTTC	CSGRLDQETQYF
-	-	TRBV6-2/TRBV6-3	TRBJ1-5	TGTGCCAGCAGTCACGCACAGAACCTCAATCAGCCCCAGCATTTT	CASSHAQNLNQPQHF
-	TRBD2	TRBV7-9	TRBJ2-7	TGTGCCAGCAGCTTAGATCAGCCGGGACTAGCGGGCTACGAGCAGTACTTC	CASSLDQPGLAGYEQYF
-	-	TRBV11-3	TRBJ2-7	TGTGCCAGCAGCCTTTATTACGGGCAGTACTTC	CASSLYYGQYF
many	TRBD2	TRBV6-6	TRBJ2-2	TGTGCCAGCAGTTCTAGCGGGAGGGCTTCTCTCACCGGGGAGCTGTTTTTT	CASSSSGRASLTGELFF
-	-	TRBV19	TRBJ2-5	TGTGCCAGTATGGCGGCACATTACCAAGAGACCCAGTACTTC	CASMAAHYQETQYF
-	-	TRBV18	TRBJ2-3	TGTGCCAGCTCACCATCGCTAGATACGCAGTATTTT	CASSPSLDTQYF
many	-	TRBV11-3	TRBJ2-5	TGTGCCAGCAGCCGTACAGGGCAAGAGACCCAGTACTTC	CASSRTGQETQYF
many	TRBD1	TRBV7-7	TRBJ2-3	TGTGCCAGCACCACCTCCGGGACAGGGTTGACAGATACGCAGTATTTT	CASTTSGTGLTDTQYF
-	TRBD2	TRBV27	TRBJ2-1	TGTGCCAGCAGTTCCACCGGGACTACTCTTTGGAATGAGCAGTTCTTC	CASSSTGTTLWNEQFF
-	TRBD2	TRBV10-3	TRBJ2-1	TGTGCCATCAGTGCCGGGACTATGGGGCTTAATGAGCAGTTCTTC	CAISAGTMGLNEQFF
-	-	TRBV10-3	TRBJ1-3	TGTGCCATCAGTGAGCGATCCGGGGATGGAGAGACCATATATTTT	CAISERSGDGETIYF